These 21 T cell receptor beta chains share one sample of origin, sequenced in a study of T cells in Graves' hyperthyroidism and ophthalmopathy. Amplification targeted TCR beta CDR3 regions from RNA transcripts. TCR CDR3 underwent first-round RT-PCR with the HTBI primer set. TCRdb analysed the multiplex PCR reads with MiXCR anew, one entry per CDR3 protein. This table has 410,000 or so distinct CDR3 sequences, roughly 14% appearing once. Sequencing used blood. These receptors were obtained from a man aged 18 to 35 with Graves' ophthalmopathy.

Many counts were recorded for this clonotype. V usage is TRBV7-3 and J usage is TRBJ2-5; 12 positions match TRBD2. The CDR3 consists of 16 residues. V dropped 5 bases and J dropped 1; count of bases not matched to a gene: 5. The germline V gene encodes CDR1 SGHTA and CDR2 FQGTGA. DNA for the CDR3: TGTGCCAGCAGCCCAGGACTAGCGGGACCCCAAGAGACCCAGTACTTC. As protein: CASSPGLAGPQETQYF.

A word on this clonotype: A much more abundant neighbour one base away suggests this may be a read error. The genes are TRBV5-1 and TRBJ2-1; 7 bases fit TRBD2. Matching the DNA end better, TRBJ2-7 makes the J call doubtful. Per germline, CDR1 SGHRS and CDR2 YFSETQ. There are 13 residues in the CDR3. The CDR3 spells CASSRGLRNEQYF. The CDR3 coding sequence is TGCGCCAGCAGCAGGGGACTACGCAATGAGCAGTACTTC.

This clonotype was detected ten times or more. The CDR3 spells CASSLLRQDGGYTF. In DNA form, the CDR3 reads TGTGCCAGCAGCTTATTGAGACAGGACGGGGGCTACACCTTC. The rearrangement joins TRBV7-2 to TRBJ1-2; TRBD1 is a possible D gene (6 bases). V was clipped by 2 bases and J by 8 bases, with 15 bases between them. Germline loops: CDR1 SGHTA, CDR2 FQGNSA. This CDR3 has 14 residues.

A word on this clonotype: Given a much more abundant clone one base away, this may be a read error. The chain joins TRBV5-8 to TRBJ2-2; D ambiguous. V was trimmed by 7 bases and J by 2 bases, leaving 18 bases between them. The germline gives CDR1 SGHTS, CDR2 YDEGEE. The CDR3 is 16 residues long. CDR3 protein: CASSFGNPKNTGELFF. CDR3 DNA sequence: TGTGCCAGCTCCTTCGGAAACCCCAAAAACACCGGGGAGCTGTTTTTT. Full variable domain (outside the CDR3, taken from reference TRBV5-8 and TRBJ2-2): EAGVTQSPTHLIKTRGQQATLRCSPISGHTSVYWYQQALGLGLQFLLWYDEGEERNRGNFPPRFSGRQFPNYSSELNVNALELEDSALYLCASSFGNPKNTGELFFGEGSRLTVL.

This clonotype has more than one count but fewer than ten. CDR3 protein: CASSLADYEQYF. The CDR3 nucleotides are TGTGCCAGCAGCTTAGCAGACTACGAGCAGTACTTC. This chain uses TRBV7-9 with TRBJ2-7; D gene uncertain. V was cut by 0 bases and J by 3 bases, with 3 bases left in between. Germline values: CDR1 SEHNR, CDR2 FQNEAQ (reference sequence). The CDR3 runs 12 residues.

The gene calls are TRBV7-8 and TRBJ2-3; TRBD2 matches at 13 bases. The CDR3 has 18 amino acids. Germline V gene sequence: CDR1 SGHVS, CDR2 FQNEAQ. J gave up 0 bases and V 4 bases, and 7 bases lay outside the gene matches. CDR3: CASSSGLAGAPSTDTQYF. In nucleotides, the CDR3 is TGTGCCAGCAGCTCAGGACTAGCGGGGGCCCCGAGCACAGATACGCAGTATTTT.

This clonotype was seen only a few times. The DNA of the CDR3 is TGCAGTGCTAAGCCGACCGGGACAGGGACCGATGGCTACACCTTC. The encoded protein is CSAKPTGTGTDGYTF. V is TRBV20-1 and J is TRBJ1-2; 9 nucleotides match TRBD1. The CDR3 has 15 residues. The germline CDR1 and CDR2 sequences are DFQATT and SNEGSKA (reference sequence). The trim removed 4 bases at V and 6 bases at J, leaving 12 bases unmatched.

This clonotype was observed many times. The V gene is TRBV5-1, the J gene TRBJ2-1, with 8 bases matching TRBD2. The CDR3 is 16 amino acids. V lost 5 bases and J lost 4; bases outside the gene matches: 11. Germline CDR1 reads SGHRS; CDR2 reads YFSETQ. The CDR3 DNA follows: TGCGCCAGCAGATATACCGGGGGGGCGGCGTACAATGAGCAGTTCTTC. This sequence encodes CASRYTGGAAYNEQFF.

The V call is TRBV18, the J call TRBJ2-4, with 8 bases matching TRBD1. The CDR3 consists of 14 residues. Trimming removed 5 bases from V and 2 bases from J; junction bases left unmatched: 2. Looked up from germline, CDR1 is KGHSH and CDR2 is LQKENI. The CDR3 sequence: CASSGQGTKNIQYF. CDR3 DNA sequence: TGTGCCAGCTCAGGACAGGGTACCAAAAACATTCAGTACTTC. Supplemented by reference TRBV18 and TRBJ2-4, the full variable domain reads NAGVMQNPRHLVRRRGQEARLRCSPMKGHSHVYWYRQLPEEGLKFMVYLQKENIIDESGMPKERFSAEFPKEGPSILRIQQVVRGDSAAYFCASSGQGTKNIQYFGAGTRLSVL.

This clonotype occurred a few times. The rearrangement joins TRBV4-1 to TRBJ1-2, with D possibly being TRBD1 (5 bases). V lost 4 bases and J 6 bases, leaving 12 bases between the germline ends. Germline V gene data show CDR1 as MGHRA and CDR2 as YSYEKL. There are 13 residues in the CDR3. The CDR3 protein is CASSPSQGDGYTF. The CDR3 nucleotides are TGCGCCAGCAGCCCAAGCCAGGGCGATGGCTACACCTTC.

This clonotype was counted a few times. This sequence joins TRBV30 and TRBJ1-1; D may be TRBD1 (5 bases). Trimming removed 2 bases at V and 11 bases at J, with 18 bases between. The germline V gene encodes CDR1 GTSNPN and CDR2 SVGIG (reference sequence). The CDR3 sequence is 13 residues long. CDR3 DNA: TGTGCCTGGAGTTTAAATAAGGGGCTAGAGGCTTTCTTT. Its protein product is CAWSLNKGLEAFF.

For the CDR3, the DNA is TGCAGCGCGACAACTAACTATGGCTACACCTTC. Translating it yields CSATTNYGYTF. This chain uses TRBV29-1 with TRBJ1-2; no definite D call. The CDR3 covers 11 residues. Germline V gene data show CDR1 as SQVTM and CDR2 as ANQGSEA. Between the trimmed V and J ends, which lost 7 bases and 0 bases, there was a span of 6 bases.

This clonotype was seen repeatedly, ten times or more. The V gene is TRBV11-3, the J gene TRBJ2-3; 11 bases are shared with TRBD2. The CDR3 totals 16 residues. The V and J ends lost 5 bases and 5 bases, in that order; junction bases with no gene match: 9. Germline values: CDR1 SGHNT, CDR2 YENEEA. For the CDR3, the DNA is TGTGCCAGCAGCCAACGACTAGCGGGACAGGGAGATACGCAGTATTTT. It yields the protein CASSQRLAGQGDTQYF.

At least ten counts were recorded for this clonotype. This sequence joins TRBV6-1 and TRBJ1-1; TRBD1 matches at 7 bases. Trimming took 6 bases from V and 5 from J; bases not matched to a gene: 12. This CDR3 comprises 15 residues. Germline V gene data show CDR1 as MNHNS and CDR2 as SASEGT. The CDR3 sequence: CASSPRGGARTEAFF. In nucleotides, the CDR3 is TGTGCCAGCAGCCCCAGGGGGGGGGCGAGGACTGAAGCTTTCTTT.

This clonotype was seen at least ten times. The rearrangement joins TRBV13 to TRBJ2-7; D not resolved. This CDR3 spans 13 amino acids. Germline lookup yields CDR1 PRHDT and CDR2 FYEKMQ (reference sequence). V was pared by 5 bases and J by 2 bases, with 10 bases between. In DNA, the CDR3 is TGTGCCAGCAGCCCCCCGGTTACCTACGAGCAGTACTTC. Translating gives CASSPPVTYEQYF. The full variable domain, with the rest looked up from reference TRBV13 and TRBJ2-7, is AAGVIQSPRHLIKEKRETATLKCYPIPRHDTVYWYQQGPGQDPQFLISFYEKMQSDKGSIPDRFSAQQFSDYHSELNMSSLELGDSALYFCASSPPVTYEQYFGPGTRLTVT.

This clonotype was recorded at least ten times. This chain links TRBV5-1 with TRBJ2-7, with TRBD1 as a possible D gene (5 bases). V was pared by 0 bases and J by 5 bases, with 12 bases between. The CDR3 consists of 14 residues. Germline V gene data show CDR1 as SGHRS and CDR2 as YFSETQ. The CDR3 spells CASSLEGLIHEQYF. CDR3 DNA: TGCGCCAGCAGCTTGGAGGGGCTAATCCACGAGCAGTACTTC.

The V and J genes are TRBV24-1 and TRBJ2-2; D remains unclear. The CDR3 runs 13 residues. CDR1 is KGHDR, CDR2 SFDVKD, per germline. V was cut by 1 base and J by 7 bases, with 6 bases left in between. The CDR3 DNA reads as TGTGCCACCAGTGATTTAATGTACGGGGAGCTGTTTTTT. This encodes CATSDLMYGELFF.

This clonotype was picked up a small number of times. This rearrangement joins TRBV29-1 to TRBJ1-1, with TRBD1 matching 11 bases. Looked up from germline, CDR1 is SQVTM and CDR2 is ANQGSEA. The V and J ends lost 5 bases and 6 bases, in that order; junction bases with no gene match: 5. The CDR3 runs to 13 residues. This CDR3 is CSVWGQGGPEAFF. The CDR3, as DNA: TGCAGCGTTTGGGGACAGGGGGGACCTGAAGCTTTCTTT.

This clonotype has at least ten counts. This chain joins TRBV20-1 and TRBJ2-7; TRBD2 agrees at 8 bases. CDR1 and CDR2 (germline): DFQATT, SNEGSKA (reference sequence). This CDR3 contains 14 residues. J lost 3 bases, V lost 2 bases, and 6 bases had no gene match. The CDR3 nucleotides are TGCAGTGCTAGAAGAACTAGCGGTGTCTACGAGCAGTACTTC. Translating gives CSARRTSGVYEQYF.

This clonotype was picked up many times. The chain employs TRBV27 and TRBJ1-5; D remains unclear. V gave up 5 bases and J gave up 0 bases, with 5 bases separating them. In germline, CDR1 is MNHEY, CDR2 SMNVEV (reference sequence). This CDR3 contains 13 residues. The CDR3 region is CASSTSSNQPQHF. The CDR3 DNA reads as TGTGCCAGCAGTACCAGTAGCAATCAGCCCCAGCATTTT.

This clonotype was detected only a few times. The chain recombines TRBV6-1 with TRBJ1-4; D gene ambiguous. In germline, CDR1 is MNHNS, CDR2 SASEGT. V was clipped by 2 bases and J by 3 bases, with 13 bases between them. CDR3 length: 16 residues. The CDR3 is CASSELGIVANEKLFF. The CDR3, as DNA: TGTGCCAGCAGTGAACTTGGGATTGTTGCTAATGAAAAACTGTTTTTT.